One and the same sample provided the 15 T cell receptor beta chains below, sequenced in a study of T cell changes during pregnancy in multiple sclerosis. TCRdb's copy holds only in-frame clones and misses some; the assay was immunoSEQ multiplex PCR. The data hold approximately 60,000 clones, with 91% observed a single time. The sample consisted of peripheral blood, taken after pregnancy. The receptors come from a female donor in good health, enrolled as a control in a pregnancy study.

The chain joins TRBV5-1 to TRBJ1-2; 8 bases map to TRBD1. Per germline, CDR1 SGHRS and CDR2 YFSETQ. This CDR3 contains 14 residues. V was clipped by 4 bases and J by 3 bases; unmatched bases: 5. The CDR3 sequence is CASSIGTGYYGYTF. CDR3 DNA sequence: TGCGCCAGCAGCATCGGGACAGGATACTATGGCTACACCTTC.

The chain joins TRBV5-8 to TRBJ1-4; a possible D gene is TRBD1 (5 bases). CDR3 length: 15 amino acids. CDR1 is SGHTS, CDR2 YDEGEE, per germline. V lost 4 bases to trimming and J lost 0 bases, with 10 bases between them. This CDR3 reads CASSPGGSTNEKLFF. DNA for the CDR3: TGTGCCAGCAGCCCGGGGGGTTCAACTAATGAAAAACTGTTTTTT.

This sequence joins TRBV2 and TRBJ2-3, with 14 bases identical to TRBD2. The CDR3 contains 15 residues. V lost 6 bases to trimming and J lost 5 bases; unmatched junction nucleotides: 4. Germline V gene sequence: CDR1 SNHLY, CDR2 FYNNEI. The CDR3 region has the DNA TGTGCCAGCAGGGGGACTAGCGGGAGCGGAGATACGCAGTATTTT. Translating gives CASRGTSGSGDTQYF.

This chain connects TRBV7-9 to TRBJ2-4; 11 bases match TRBD1. This CDR3 region has 16 residues. J gave up 2 bases and V 5 bases, and 5 bases lay outside the gene matches. CDR1 is SEHNR, CDR2 FQNEAQ, per germline (reference sequence). The CDR3 region has the DNA TGTGCCAGCAGCCCCCGGACAGGGGGCTCCAAAAACATTCAGTACTTC. Residues: CASSPRTGGSKNIQYF.

The rearrangement joins TRBV7-2 to TRBJ1-2; the match to TRBD1 covers 7 bases. This CDR3 region has 15 residues. CDR1 and CDR2 from the germline V gene are SGHTA and FQGNSA. V was pared by 5 bases and J by 5 bases, with 11 bases of the junction left unmatched. CDR3 amino acids: CASSSKTGSGYGYTF. The DNA for the CDR3 is TGTGCCAGCAGCAGCAAGACAGGGAGTGGGTATGGCTACACCTTC.

The chain has TRBV27 and TRBJ2-3, with D possibly matching TRBD1 (5 bases). V gave up 6 bases and J gave up 6 bases, with 10 bases separating them. There are 12 residues in the CDR3. Per the germline V gene, CDR1 is MNHEY and CDR2 is SMNVEV (reference sequence). The CDR3 bases are TGTGCCAGCAGCCTCAAGGGGGATACGCAGTATTTT. It specifies CASSLKGDTQYF.

The genes are TRBV13 and TRBJ1-5, with D possibly TRBD1 on 5 matching bases. CDR3 length equals 14 residues. V gave up 0 bases and J gave up 6 bases, with 9 bases separating them. Germline CDR1 reads PRHDT; CDR2 reads FYEKMQ (reference sequence). The DNA for the CDR3 is TGTGCCAGCAGCTTAGGGCAGGGAGGTCAGCCCCAGCATTTT. This gives the protein CASSLGQGGQPQHF.

V and J are TRBV4-1 and TRBJ2-5; 9 bases are shared with TRBD1. The CDR3 is 16 amino acids. Losses at the gene ends were 0 bases for V and 4 bases for J; bases not matched to a gene: 6. Germline assignment: CDR1 MGHRA and CDR2 YSYEKL. The CDR3 coding sequence is TGCGCCAGCAGCCAAGATCACAGGGGGCAAGGAGAGACCCAGTACTTC. Protein sequence: CASSQDHRGQGETQYF.

The V gene is TRBV28, the J gene TRBJ2-7; TRBD2 agrees at 7 bases. CDR1 is MDHEN and CDR2 is SYDVKM in the germline V gene. The CDR3 covers 14 residues. V lost 6 bases and J lost 0; bases outside the gene matches: 5. The CDR3 DNA is TGTGCCAGCAGGAGGGCTAGCGGCTCCTACGAGCAGTACTTC. Encoded protein: CASRRASGSYEQYF.

This chain links TRBV11-3 with TRBJ1-1; D not certain. The CDR3 covers 15 residues. Germline values: CDR1 SGHNT, CDR2 YENEEA. The V gene lost 1 base and the J gene lost 5 bases, with 14 bases spanning the gap. The CDR3 spells CASSLVLGGSTEAFF. The CDR3, as DNA: TGTGCCAGCAGCTTAGTTCTGGGAGGATCTACTGAAGCTTTCTTT.

V gene TRBV27 combines with J gene TRBJ1-4; TRBD1 might be the D (6 bases). In germline, CDR1 is MNHEY, CDR2 SMNVEV (reference sequence). The CDR3 extends over 14 amino acids. V was shortened by 3 bases and J by 5 bases, with 10 bases between the two germline ends. CDR3 DNA sequence: TGTGCCAGCAGTTTCCGGGACACCAATGAAAAACTGTTTTTT. This encodes CASSFRDTNEKLFF.

The V gene is TRBV27, the J gene TRBJ1-5, with 9 bases fitting TRBD1. The CDR3 is 15 residues long. Trimming cost V 1 base and J 6 bases; bases outside gene matches: 4. Germline CDR1 is MNHEY and CDR2 is SMNVEV (reference sequence). In nucleotides, the CDR3 is TGTGCCAGCAGTTTATTACAGGGGGCAGGTCAGCCCCAGCATTTT. Amino acid sequence: CASSLLQGAGQPQHF.

This clone was seen a handful of times. The J gene is TRBJ1-2, the V gene TRBV25-1; D possibly corresponds to TRBD1 (5 bases). Trimming removed 3 bases at V and 8 bases at J, with 13 bases between. This CDR3 region has 13 residues. Germline V gives CDR1 MGHDK, CDR2 SYGVNS. Written as DNA, the CDR3 is TGTGCCAGCAGTGATGACAGTGGTTACGGCTACACCTTC. Protein: CASSDDSGYGYTF.

V is TRBV28 and J is TRBJ2-5; TRBD2 agrees at 12 bases. The junction had 12 bases not matched to a gene; V was cut back by 2 bases and J by 5 bases. Germline lookup yields CDR1 MDHEN and CDR2 SYDVKM. This CDR3 spans 18 amino acids. The CDR3 nucleotides read TGTGCCAGCAGTTTACCCCTGGCTAGCGGGAGGGCCAGGGAGACCCAGTACTTC. Encoded protein: CASSLPLASGRARETQYF.

V and J are TRBV5-6 and TRBJ1-1, with D perhaps TRBD1 (6 bases). Trimming cost V 7 bases and J 0 bases, with 16 bases left between them. The CDR3 contains 15 residues. CDR1 SGHDT and CDR2 YYEEEE come from the germline V gene. CDR3 DNA sequence: TGTGCCAGCGCATACCTGACAGGTGTGAACACTGAAGCTTTCTTT. Amino acids: CASAYLTGVNTEAFF.